This entry describes one T cell receptor (beta chain). Its antigen is not known. These data originate in a study of shared clonotypes between healthy human individuals. The table came from immunoSEQ multiplex PCR; TCRdb's copy has only in-frame clones and leaves some out. The table shows approximately 2.5 million clones, with around nine tenths occurring only once. Overall study findings and caveats: Relative to clonotypes present in all four donors, those not shared had lower generation probabilities.

V lost 6 bases to trimming and J lost 5 bases; unmatched junction nucleotides: 9. The CDR3 consists of 14 residues. CDR1 and CDR2 (germline): SNHLY, FYNNEI. What was sequenced was naive CD4+ T cells sorted from blood. The subset denotes: CD45RA+ positively selected. This chain connects TRBV2 to TRBJ2-5; 7 positions match TRBD1. This clonotype originated in a man younger than 35 in good health. For the CDR3, the DNA is TGTGCCAGCAGCCGCACAGGGGCTCGCGAGACCCAGTACTTC. Translated: CASSRTGARETQYF.